Below are 19 T cell receptor beta chains sequenced from a single sample in a study of blood T cells in healthy people across ages. A J-beta primer mix and a sample-barcoded 5' primer were used in a second PCR of about 7 to 11 cycles. TCRdb called the 5' RACE reads again in MiXCR, with one record for every CDR3 protein. The sample carries about 930,000 distinct CDR3 sequences, 25% to 35% recorded once. Separately, the same data were catalogued under a study of T cells of mothers and their children.

Specimen: blood. All receptors derive from a woman aged 40 to 49 in good health.

As regards this clonotype: With a much larger clone just one base away, this may be a read error. This chain uses TRBV7-2 with TRBJ2-1; D may be TRBD1 or TRBD2 (5 bases each). The end of the DNA fits TRBJ2-7 better, so the J call may be wrong. CDR1 and CDR2 from the germline V gene are SGHTA and FQGNSA. The CDR3 extends over 15 amino acids. CDR3 in amino acids: CASSPGRGSYNEQYF. The CDR3 coding sequence is TGTGCCAGCAGCCCCGGCCGGGGCTCCTACAATGAGCAGTACTTC.

The CDR3 is CASSKQVYEQYF. CDR3 DNA sequence: TGTGCCAGCAGCAAACAGGTCTACGAGCAGTACTTC. V usage is TRBV7-2 and J usage is TRBJ2-4, with D tentatively TRBD1 (5 bases). The J call is uncertain, as TRBJ2-7 better fits the DNA end. CDR3 size: 12 residues. Germline V lookup: CDR1 SGHTA, CDR2 FQGNSA.

This chain uses TRBV4-1 with TRBJ2-7; D unresolved. CDR1 MGHRA and CDR2 YSYEKL come from the germline V gene. V lost 0 bases, J lost 2 bases, and 14 bases lay in between. The CDR3 is 16 amino acids. CDR3 in amino acids: CASSQEHTLGTYEQYF. CDR3 coding DNA: TGCGCCAGCAGCCAAGAGCACACCCTGGGAACCTACGAGCAGTACTTC.

The table lists this clonotype with a few counts. The V gene is TRBV18, the J gene TRBJ2-5; tentative D call: TRBD2 (5 bases). V dropped 5 bases and J dropped 5 bases, with 21 bases sitting between them. CDR1 and CDR2 (germline): KGHSH, LQKENI. This CDR3 is 16 amino acids long. CDR3 nucleotide sequence: TGTGCCAGCTCATCGACGGACCCCGGGATGATGGAGACCCAGTACTTC. Protein product: CASSSTDPGMMETQYF.

Remarks on this clonotype: A read error is likely, as this CDR3 ends without the conserved phenylalanine or tryptophan. The chain uses TRBV7-2 and TRBJ2-1; TRBD1 or TRBD2 may be the D gene (7 bases each). The V end was cut by 4 bases, the J end by 4 bases, with 14 bases between. The CDR3 is 15 amino acids. Looked up from germline, CDR1 is SGHTA and CDR2 is FQGNSA. The CDR3 DNA is TGTGCCAGCAGCTCCCAGGGGGGGTCTTACAATGAGCAGTTCGTC. Translating it yields CASSSQGGSYNEQFV.

This clonotype was counted many times. This rearrangement joins TRBV28 to TRBJ1-1, with a possible D match to TRBD1 (5 bases). CDR3 length: 13 amino acids. Germline V gene data show CDR1 as MDHEN and CDR2 as SYDVKM. Trimming took off 6 bases at V and 3 bases at J, with 11 bases between the two ends. The CDR3 DNA reads as TGTGCCAGCAGGCCGGGACGGGACACTGAAGCTTTCTTT. Its translation is CASRPGRDTEAFF.

In its sample, this clonotype was seen a few times. The V call is TRBV28, the J call TRBJ2-7, with 10 bases aligning to TRBD2. Germline V CDR1 and CDR2: MDHEN, SYDVKM. The trim removed 5 bases at V and 2 bases at J, leaving 6 bases unmatched. The CDR3 length is 15 residues. The CDR3 DNA reads as TGTGCCAGCAGTCCAGCGGGGGGGATCCCCTACGAGCAGTACTTC. It codes for CASSPAGGIPYEQYF.

Details on this clonotype: This may be a read error, as it is one base from a much larger clone. The final CDR3 position lacks the conserved phenylalanine or tryptophan, pointing to a likely read error. The genes are TRBV29-1 and TRBJ1-2; TRBD1 might be the D (5 bases). V lost 4 bases and J lost 0, with 12 bases in between. CDR3 length equals 14 residues. Germline values: CDR1 SQVTM, CDR2 ANQGSEA. CDR3 coding DNA: TGCAGCGTTGCCCCCCGACAGTCTAACTATGGCTACACCATC. Protein product: CSVAPRQSNYGYTI.

The V call is TRBV7-3, the J call TRBJ2-1; D may be TRBD1 or TRBD2 (5 bases each). The ends were cut back, 4 bases at V and 0 bases at J, with 13 bases in the middle. The germline V gene has CDR1 SGHTA and CDR2 FQGTGA. The CDR3 consists of 16 residues. CDR3 nucleotides: TGTGCCAGCAGCTCGGAGCCAGGGAGCTCCTACAATGAGCAGTTCTTC. Protein product: CASSSEPGSSYNEQFF.

This chain uses TRBV20-1 with TRBJ2-6; 11 bases are a match to TRBD1. The J segment lost 0 bases and the V segment lost 6 bases, leaving 4 bases of the junction unmatched. The CDR3 extends over 16 amino acids. CDR1 is DFQATT and CDR2 is SNEGSKA in the germline V gene (reference sequence). The CDR3 here is CSAKGQGGSGANVLTF. The CDR3 region has the DNA TGCAGTGCCAAGGGACAGGGGGGCTCTGGGGCCAACGTCCTGACTTTC.

The chain has TRBV5-4 and TRBJ2-1; 9 bases map to TRBD2. The junction had 7 bases not matched to a gene; V was cut back by 5 bases and J by 4 bases. Germline lookup yields CDR1 SGHNT and CDR2 YYREEE (reference sequence). The CDR3 sequence is 15 residues long. For the CDR3, the DNA is TGTGCCAGCAGTAATGCGGGGGGGACATACAATGAGCAGTTCTTC. Translated, it gives CASSNAGGTYNEQFF.

The chain couples TRBV2 to TRBJ2-4, with 9 bases fitting TRBD1. Trimming removed 7 bases from V and 7 bases from J; junction bases left unmatched: 2. Germline values: CDR1 SNHLY, CDR2 FYNNEI. The CDR3 is 12 amino acids. The CDR3 spells CASTTGGNIQYF. The CDR3, as DNA: TGTGCCAGCACTACAGGGGGCAACATTCAGTACTTC.

This clonotype was detected ten times or more. The genes are TRBV7-2 and TRBJ2-1; 8 nucleotides match TRBD1. With 8 bases clipped from V and 6 bases from J, the junction kept 9 bases outside the gene matches. The CDR3 is 14 residues long. Germline CDR1 SGHTA, CDR2 FQGNSA. CDR3 residues: CASSLAGGGNEQFF. CDR3 DNA sequence: TGTGCCAGCTCACTGGCAGGGGGCGGCAATGAGCAGTTCTTC.

The DNA of the CDR3 is TGTGCCACAGGCGGGGGGCTAGCGGGCACCGGGGAGCTGTTTTTT. The encoded protein is CATGGGLAGTGELFF. J is TRBJ2-2 and V is TRBV12-3 or TRBV12-4, with 8 nucleotides matching TRBD2. Trimming at V came to 10 bases and at J to 4 bases, leaving 11 bases not matched to a gene. There are 15 residues in the CDR3.

In its sample, this clonotype was seen many times. The chain employs TRBV27 and TRBJ2-7, with TRBD1 matching 8 bases. Germline V gives CDR1 MNHEY, CDR2 SMNVEV (reference sequence). Losses at the gene ends were 5 bases for V and 0 bases for J; bases not matched to a gene: 6. The length of the CDR3 is 15 residues. DNA for the CDR3: TGTGCCAGCAGTCGAGGGACAGGTCGCTCCTACGAGCAGTACTTC. Translating gives CASSRGTGRSYEQYF.

This clonotype came up once. The junction and the germline gene differ at one end; a read error may be behind it. This CDR3 reads CARSLDRGGANVRTF. In DNA, the CDR3 is TGTGCCCGCAGCTTAGACAGGGGTGGGGCCAACGTCCGGACTTTC. J is TRBJ2-6 and V is TRBV7-3; TRBD1 matches at 8 bases. This CDR3 is built from 15 residues. Germline V CDR1 and CDR2: SGHTA, FQGTGA. Variable domain in full (rest from reference TRBV7-3 and TRBJ2-6): GAGVSQTPSNKVTEKGKYVELRCDPISGHTALYWYRQSLGQGPEFLIYFQGTGAADDSGLPNDRFFAVRPEGSVSTLKIQRTERGDSAVYLCARSLDRGGANVRTFGAGSRLTVL.

V usage is TRBV5-1 and J usage is TRBJ2-7; no firm D call. V was clipped by 0 bases and J by 3 bases, with 10 bases between them. The germline CDR1 and CDR2 sequences are SGHRS and YFSETQ. The CDR3 is 14 residues long. CDR3: CASSLDKSDYEQYF. As DNA, the CDR3 is TGCGCCAGCAGCTTGGACAAAAGCGACTACGAGCAGTACTTC.

CDR3 protein: CASSPTRVWSSYEQYF. The CDR3 DNA is TGTGCCAGCAGCCCCACCCGGGTGTGGAGCTCCTACGAGCAGTACTTC. V is TRBV28 and J is TRBJ2-7; D unclear. V gave up 6 bases and J gave up 0 bases, with 18 bases separating them. This CDR3 has 16 residues. CDR1 MDHEN and CDR2 SYDVKM come from the germline V gene.

This clonotype appeared many times. In DNA, the CDR3 is TGCAGTGCTAGCGGCTCCTACGAGCAGTACTTC. This encodes CSASGSYEQYF. This sequence joins TRBV20-1 and TRBJ2-7; D gene ambiguous. V gave up 3 bases and J gave up 0 bases, with 3 bases separating them. This CDR3 region has 11 residues. Germline loops: CDR1 DFQATT, CDR2 SNEGSKA (reference sequence).